These 19 T cell receptor beta chains originate from one sample sequenced in a study of control samples from healthy donors and cancer patients. Sequencing was performed with immunoSEQ multiplex PCR; in TCRdb, only in-frame clones are kept and a portion is missing. The sample records 90,000 to 100,000 clones, approximately 81% being singletons. The sample was blood. The receptors were sampled from a woman aged 30 to 39 in good health.

Note on this clone: This sample also contains other DNA sequences that code for the same CDR3. V gene TRBV6-5 combines with J gene TRBJ2-2; D unresolved. The CDR3 is 13 amino acids. V lost 6 bases to trimming and J lost 5 bases, with 10 bases between them. Germline-derived CDR1 and CDR2 are MNHEY and SVGAGI. DNA of the CDR3: TGTGCCAGCAGCCCGTTGGGGACCGGGGAGCTGTTTTTT. This codes for CASSPLGTGELFF.

The rearrangement links TRBV25-1 to TRBJ1-1; D unclear. Germline lookup yields CDR1 MGHDK and CDR2 SYGVNS. Deletions cut 5 bases from V and 5 bases from J, with 15 bases between. CDR3 length: 14 residues. The CDR3 loop reads CASSPIRAVTEAFF. The CDR3 nucleotides read TGTGCCAGCAGTCCCATACGGGCAGTTACTGAAGCTTTCTTT.

The CDR3: CASSSQGAGELFF. Here the CDR3 DNA reads TGTGCCAGCAGTTCTCAGGGGGCCGGGGAGCTGTTTTTT. The gene calls are TRBV6-2 or TRBV6-3 and TRBJ2-2, with 7 positions matching TRBD1. This CDR3 is 13 amino acids long. With V trimmed by 4 bases and J by 6 bases, 2 bases remained unmatched. CDR1 and CDR2 (germline): MNHEY, SVGEGT.

The rearrangement uses TRBV11-2 and TRBJ1-1, with 10 bases lining up with TRBD1. Germline trimming cut 6 bases from V and 0 bases from J; bases unmatched to any gene: 16. The V gene's germline CDR1 is SGHAT and CDR2 FQNNGV. The CDR3 spans 19 residues. The chain's CDR3 is CASRTTGGLPILMNTEAFF. DNA of the CDR3: TGTGCCAGCAGGACGACAGGGGGCTTACCAATTCTCATGAACACTGAAGCTTTCTTT.

The chain links TRBV7-2 to TRBJ2-7; the D call may be TRBD1 or TRBD2 (5 bases each). In germline, CDR1 is SGHTA, CDR2 FQGNSA. Trimming stripped 1 base from V and 0 bases from J, with 13 bases between. This CDR3 has 16 residues. The CDR3 DNA sequence: TGTGCCAGCAGCTTAGGCCCGGGGCTAAGCTCCTACGAGCAGTACTTC. It translates to CASSLGPGLSSYEQYF.

This clone was seen only once. This chain uses TRBV6-5 with TRBJ1-2; TRBD1 might be the D (6 bases). CDR3 length: 14 residues. Germline V gives CDR1 MNHEY, CDR2 SVGAGI. The ends were cut back, 5 bases at V and 1 base at J, with 11 bases in the middle. In nucleotides, the CDR3 is TGTGCCAGCAGTCCATCGGGACATAACTATGGCTACACCTTC. This translates into CASSPSGHNYGYTF.

This chain connects TRBV5-1 to TRBJ2-1; TRBD2 aligns across 15 bases. The junction had 9 bases not matched to a gene; V was cut back by 4 bases and J by 7 bases. The CDR3 totals 17 residues. Germline-derived CDR1 and CDR2 are SGHRS and YFSETQ. DNA for the CDR3: TGCGCCAGCAGCAAAGGACTAGCGGGGGGGCCATGGAATGAGCAGTTCTTC. Its translation: CASSKGLAGGPWNEQFF.

This clone was counted a few times. The rearrangement joins TRBV19 to TRBJ1-1, with D possibly being TRBD1 (5 bases). Germline V lookup: CDR1 LNHDA, CDR2 SQIVND (reference sequence). Trimming removed 4 bases from V and 4 bases from J, with 16 bases in between. This CDR3 is 15 amino acids long. The chain's CDR3 is CASSNPAGAGTEAFF. The CDR3, as DNA: TGTGCCAGTAGTAACCCTGCTGGGGCCGGCACTGAAGCTTTCTTT. The full variable domain, rest sourced from reference TRBV19 and TRBJ1-1, is DGGITQSPKYLFRKEGQNVTLSCEQNLNHDAMYWYRQDPGQGLRLIYYSQIVNDFQKGDIAEGYSVSREKKESFPLTVTSAQKNPTAFYLCASSNPAGAGTEAFFGQGTRLTVV.

In this sample, this clone turned up a few times. The rearrangement links TRBV9 to TRBJ2-2; D is unresolved. Deletions cut 0 bases from V and 4 bases from J, with 7 bases between. This CDR3 is 14 amino acids long. CDR1 is SGDLS and CDR2 is YYNGEE in the germline V gene. CDR3 sequence: CASSVAWSTGELFF. DNA of the CDR3: TGTGCCAGCAGCGTAGCATGGTCCACCGGGGAGCTGTTTTTT.

This chain connects TRBV7-2 to TRBJ2-5; TRBD1 matches at 9 bases. V lost 5 bases, J lost 2 bases, and 6 bases stayed unmatched. Germline assignment: CDR1 SGHTA and CDR2 FQGNSA. This CDR3 contains 15 residues. This CDR3 is CASSQNRGRQETQYF. The CDR3, as DNA: TGTGCCAGCAGCCAAAACAGGGGGCGTCAAGAGACCCAGTACTTC.

The chain links TRBV5-4 to TRBJ2-7; D call uncertain. The CDR3 sequence is 12 residues long. Germline V gene sequence: CDR1 SGHNT, CDR2 YYREEE (reference sequence). V was clipped by 4 bases and J by 6 bases, with 11 bases between them. The CDR3 region has the DNA TGTGCCAGCAGCGGGGAAGGGTCCGAGCAGTACTTC. Translating it yields CASSGEGSEQYF.

The chain is built from TRBV18 and TRBJ1-5, with 7 bases lining up with TRBD1. Germline lookup yields CDR1 KGHSH and CDR2 LQKENI. The CDR3 loop spans 15 amino acids. The V gene end was trimmed by 6 bases and the J gene end by 4 bases; junction bases not matched to a gene: 9. CDR3 amino acids: CASSPGLQGNQPQHF. The CDR3 region has the DNA TGTGCCAGCTCGCCAGGATTACAGGGGAATCAGCCCCAGCATTTT.

The V call is TRBV5-1, the J call TRBJ2-1; 8 nucleotides match TRBD2. CDR1 SGHRS and CDR2 YFSETQ come from the germline V gene. The junction had 6 bases not matched to a gene; V was cut back by 2 bases and J by 5 bases. This CDR3 is built from 15 residues. The CDR3 region is CASSLRAGGNNEQFF. CDR3 nucleotides: TGCGCCAGCAGCTTACGGGCGGGGGGAAACAATGAGCAGTTCTTC.

A single count supports this clone. This chain uses TRBV5-1 with TRBJ1-3, with 7 bases aligning to TRBD1. V lost 4 bases and J lost 2; bases outside the gene matches: 3. There are 14 residues in the CDR3. The germline V gene encodes CDR1 SGHRS and CDR2 YFSETQ. Here the CDR3 reads CASSMTGTGNTIYF. CDR3 nucleotides: TGCGCCAGCAGCATGACAGGGACTGGAAACACCATATATTTT.

The chain recombines TRBV24-1 with TRBJ2-3; maybe TRBD2 (5 bases). The CDR3 is made up of 15 amino acids. Deletions cut 5 bases from V and 3 bases from J, with 14 bases between. Germline lookup yields CDR1 KGHDR and CDR2 SFDVKD. Written as DNA, the CDR3 is TGTGCCACCAGTGTGACCCGGGGTGGGACAGATACGCAGTATTTT. Protein product: CATSVTRGGTDTQYF.

The chain employs TRBV3-1 (or the pseudogene TRBV3-2) and TRBJ2-7; D might be TRBD2 (7 bases). Trimming took 2 bases from V and 7 from J, leaving 21 bases between them. The CDR3 spans 16 residues. Per germline, CDR1 LGHDT and CDR2 YNNKEL (reference sequence). The CDR3 DNA sequence: TGTGCCAGCAGCCAATACGCGGGGGCGAGAGCTTTTGAGCAGTACTTC. Protein sequence: CASSQYAGARAFEQYF.

With regard to this clone: Other DNA sequences in the sample encode the same CDR3. J is TRBJ1-1 and V is TRBV27; 7 bases align to TRBD1. Trimming took 6 bases from V and 0 from J; bases not matched to a gene: 7. The V gene's germline CDR1 is MNHEY and CDR2 SMNVEV (reference sequence). This CDR3 is built from 15 residues. Here the CDR3 reads CASRMGQTLNTEAFF. The CDR3 region has the DNA TGTGCCAGCAGAATGGGACAGACCTTGAACACTGAAGCTTTCTTT.

The sample holds one count of this clone. The rearrangement joins TRBV19 to TRBJ2-7; tentative D call: TRBD1 (5 bases). Per the germline V gene, CDR1 is LNHDA and CDR2 is SQIVND (reference sequence). V lost 0 bases to trimming and J lost 5 bases, with 11 bases between them. There are 14 residues in the CDR3. The CDR3 protein is CASSIEVRVNEQYF. The CDR3 nucleotides read TGTGCCAGTAGTATAGAGGTCAGGGTTAACGAGCAGTACTTC.

This clone has a single count. The genes are TRBV5-4 and TRBJ2-2; no clear D gene. Germline CDR1 reads SGHNT; CDR2 reads YYREEE (reference sequence). The ends were cut back, 0 bases at V and 6 bases at J, with 15 bases in the middle. The CDR3 totals 16 residues. In DNA form, the CDR3 reads TGTGCCAGCAGCTTGGAGCTCCGGCAGGCGGCCGGGGAGCTGTTTTTT. Translated, it gives CASSLELRQAAGELFF.